The source of this TCR beta chain is a study of tumor-infiltrating lymphocytes in primary liver carcinoma. In its sample, this clonotype was seen many times. TCR beta cDNA came from about 0.55 ug total RNA, primed with a constant-region primer. Slightly modified ARM-PCR, run as three nested multiplex PCR rounds, produced the TCR beta libraries. It was with TRBV1-TRBV30 forward primers and a C-beta reverse primer that the first two PCR rounds were run, at about 10 cycles each. TCRdb itself ran the multiplex PCR reads through MiXCR, one entry per CDR3 protein. This sample has almost 200,000 distinct CDR3 sequences, with approximately 64% found just once. The CDR3 contains 14 residues. With 0 bases removed from V and 6 bases from J, the gap between germline ends came to 9 bases. Germline lookup yields CDR1 PRHDT and CDR2 FYEKMQ (reference sequence). Unsorted whole blood yielded the blood RNA, and germline DNA was also extracted.

The receptor was derived from an older woman with primary liver carcinoma and hepatitis B virus infection. The J gene is TRBJ2-1, the V gene TRBV13; perhaps TRBD2 as D (6 bases). The sequencing input was peripheral blood. This chain's CDR3 is CASSLGGGSNEQFF. DNA for the CDR3: TGTGCCAGCAGCTTAGGAGGAGGGAGCAATGAGCAGTTCTTC.